This TCR beta chain is drawn from a study of blood T cell repertoires in COVID-19. For the study at large: Sample material is recorded as cDNA or gDNA derived from T cells, B-cell-depleted T cells, or PBMCs.

Authors' analysis steps: Estimation of nucleated cell counts relied on the amplification of reference gene primers. Using immunoSEQ multiplex PCR, the repertoire was profiled, and TCRdb retains in-frame clones only, with some absent. V, J and clone size reflect that table, while D and trimming were determined from the DNA. This repertoire shows around 250,000 clones, approximately 86% found once; its top ten account for about 1.5%. The germline gives CDR1 MDHEN, CDR2 SYDVKM. V gave up 3 bases and J gave up 2 bases, with 13 bases separating them. The CDR3 has 16 residues. The clonotype was recovered from a woman aged 45 to 65 who had recovered from COVID-19. Sequenced: PBMCs or T cells enriched from blood (not recorded which). This chain uses TRBV28 with TRBJ1-4; weak D call: TRBD1 (5 bases). CDR3 sequence (DNA): TGTGCCAGCAGTTTTCAGGGAGGTGGGACTAATGAAAAACTGTTTTTT. Encoded protein: CASSFQGGGTNEKLFF.